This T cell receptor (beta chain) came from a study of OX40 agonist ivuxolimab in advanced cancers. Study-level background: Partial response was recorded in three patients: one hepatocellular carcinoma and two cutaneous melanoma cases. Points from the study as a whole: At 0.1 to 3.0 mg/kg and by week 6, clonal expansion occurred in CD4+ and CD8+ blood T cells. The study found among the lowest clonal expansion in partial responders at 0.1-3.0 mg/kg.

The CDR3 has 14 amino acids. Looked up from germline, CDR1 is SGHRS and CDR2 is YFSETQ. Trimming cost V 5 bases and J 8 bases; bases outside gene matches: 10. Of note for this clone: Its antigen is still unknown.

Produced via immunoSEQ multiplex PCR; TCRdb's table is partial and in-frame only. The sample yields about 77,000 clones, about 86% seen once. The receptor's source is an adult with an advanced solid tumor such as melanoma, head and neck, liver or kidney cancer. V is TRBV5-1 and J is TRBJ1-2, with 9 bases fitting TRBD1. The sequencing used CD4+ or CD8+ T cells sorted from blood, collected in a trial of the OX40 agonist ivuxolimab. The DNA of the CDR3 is TGCGCCAGCAGTGCACAGGGGGCTTTCGAGGGCTACACCTTC. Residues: CASSAQGAFEGYTF. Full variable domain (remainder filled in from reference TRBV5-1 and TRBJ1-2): KAGVTQTPRYLIKTRGQQVTLSCSPISGHRSVSWYQQTPGQGLQFLFEYFSETQRNKGNFPGRFSGRQFSNSRSEMNVSTLELGDSALYLCASSAQGAFEGYTFGSGTRLTVV.